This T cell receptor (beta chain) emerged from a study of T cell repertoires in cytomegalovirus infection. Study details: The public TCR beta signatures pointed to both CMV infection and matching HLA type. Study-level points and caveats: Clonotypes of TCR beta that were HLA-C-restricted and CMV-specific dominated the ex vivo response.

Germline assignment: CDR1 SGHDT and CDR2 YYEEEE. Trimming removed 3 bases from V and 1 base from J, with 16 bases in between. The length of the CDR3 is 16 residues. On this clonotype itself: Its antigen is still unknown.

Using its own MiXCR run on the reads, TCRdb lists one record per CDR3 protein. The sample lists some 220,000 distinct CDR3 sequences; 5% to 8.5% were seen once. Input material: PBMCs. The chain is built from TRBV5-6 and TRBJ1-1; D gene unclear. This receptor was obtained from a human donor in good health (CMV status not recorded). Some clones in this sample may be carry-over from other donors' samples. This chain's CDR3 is CASSYNRRRQNTEAFF. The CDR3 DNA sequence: TGTGCCAGCAGCTACAATAGACGGCGGCAGAACACTGAAGCTTTCTTT.